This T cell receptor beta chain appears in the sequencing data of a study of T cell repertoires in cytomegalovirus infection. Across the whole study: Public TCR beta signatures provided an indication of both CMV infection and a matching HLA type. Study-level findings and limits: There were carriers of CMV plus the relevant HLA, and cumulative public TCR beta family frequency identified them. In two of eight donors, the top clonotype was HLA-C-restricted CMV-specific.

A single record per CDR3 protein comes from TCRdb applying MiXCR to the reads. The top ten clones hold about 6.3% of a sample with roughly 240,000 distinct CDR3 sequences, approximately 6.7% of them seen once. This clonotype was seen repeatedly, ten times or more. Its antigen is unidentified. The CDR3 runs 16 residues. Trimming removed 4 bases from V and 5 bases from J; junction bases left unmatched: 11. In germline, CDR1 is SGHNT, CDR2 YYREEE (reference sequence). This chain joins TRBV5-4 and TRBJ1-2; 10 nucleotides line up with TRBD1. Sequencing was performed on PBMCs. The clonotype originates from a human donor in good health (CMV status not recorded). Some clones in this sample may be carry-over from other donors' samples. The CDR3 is CASSPRDRGRGYGYTF. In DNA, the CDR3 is TGTGCCAGCAGCCCCAGGGACAGGGGAAGAGGGTATGGCTACACCTTC. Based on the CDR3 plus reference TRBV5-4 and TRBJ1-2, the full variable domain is ETGVTQSPTHLIKTRGQQVTLRCSSQSGHNTVSWYQQALGQGPQFIFQYYREEENGRGNFPPRFSGLQFPNYSSELNVNALELDDSALYLCASSPRDRGRGYGYTFGSGTRLTVV.